This T cell receptor (beta chain) was identified in a study of PD-1 blockade in classical Hodgkin lymphoma. Turning to this clone: Its target is unknown.

Trimming took 7 bases from V and 1 from J; bases not matched to a gene: 11. CDR1 is LNHDA and CDR2 is SQIVND in the germline V gene (reference sequence). The CDR3 totals 16 residues. The table came from immunoSEQ multiplex PCR; TCRdb's copy has only in-frame clones and leaves some out. The sample lists about 32,000 clones, around 89% occurring once. Time point described: newly diagnosed, previously untreated cHL patient sample. Thawed PBMCs yielded CD4+ T cells through magnetic negative selection. PBMCs from patients with newly diagnosed, untreated classical Hodgkin lymphoma served as a comparison group for the relapsed/refractory trial patients. Regarding the study as a whole: Possibly reflecting disease activity or prior therapy, repertoire differences have causes that remain undefined. Reports described newly diagnosed patients as having lower baseline TCR diversity than healthy donors.

The source material was CD4+ T cells from blood. This sequence was found in a human donor with classical Hodgkin lymphoma. The chain uses TRBV19 and TRBJ2-3; 7 bases are shared with TRBD2. The CDR3 DNA sequence: TGTGCCAGTAAAGAGCGGAGCGCGGGAGGCACAGATACGCAGTATTTT. This codes for CASKERSAGGTDTQYF.